This TCR beta chain derives from a study of PD-L1 blockade in urothelial cancer. In the study overall: Previous chemotherapy exposure amounted to 0 to 3 regimens for patients. Blood was evaluated 3 weeks (second dose) and 6 weeks after therapy began. General study points: Tumor-associated blood clones were expanded more by durable-benefit patients at 3 weeks.

TCRdb's copy holds only in-frame clones and misses some; the assay was immunoSEQ multiplex PCR. The sample carries about 43,000 clones, 70% to 90% recorded once. From germline, CDR1 is LGHNT and CDR2 FRNRAP. The CDR3 contains 14 residues. V was trimmed by 4 bases and J by 2 bases, leaving 11 bases between them. A note on this clone: As yet, its antigen is unknown.

The specimen was PBMCs, collected around atezolizumab (anti-PD-L1) treatment. This chain connects TRBV12-5 to TRBJ2-5; a possible D gene is TRBD2 (6 bases). The source is a woman in her fifties or sixties with urothelial cancer. CDR3 coding DNA: TGTGCTAGTGGTTGGGGGGACGGTCAAGAGACCCAGTACTTC. Translating gives CASGWGDGQETQYF.